This T cell receptor beta chain derives from a study of identical twins. Study findings and constraints: Out-of-frame alpha sequences shared by twins were enriched for low generation probability.

This clonotype was picked up a small number of times. The antigen remains undetermined. V dropped 3 bases and J dropped 7 bases, with 15 bases sitting between them. The CDR3 has 15 residues. Germline V CDR1 and CDR2: SEHNR, FQNEAQ (reference sequence). Each CDR3 protein is one row after TCRdb ran MiXCR on the 5' RACE reads. The sample includes some 710,000 distinct CDR3 sequences, approximately 6.1% of them seen just once. The sequencing sample was made of naive T cells sorted from blood. V usage is TRBV7-9 and J usage is TRBJ2-2; D ambiguous. The receptor's source is a man between 18 and 29 years old in good health. The CDR3 region has the DNA TGTGCCAGCAGCTTTCCGTCCCTTTCCGGCGGGGAGCTGTTTTTT. It is translated as CASSFPSLSGGELFF.